This TCR beta chain was retrieved from a study of OX40 agonist ivuxolimab in advanced cancers. Study-wide context: Patients were treated with intravenous ivuxolimab, dosed at 0.01 to 10 mg/kg and infused every 2 weeks.

Baseline, cycle 4 day 1, and cycle 7 day 1 were the blood sampling points. Assay used: immunoSEQ multiplex PCR; TCRdb lists only in-frame clones, some missing. The table shows 15,000 to 20,000 clones, with around 80% occurring only once. The clonotype originates from an adult with an advanced solid tumor such as melanoma, head and neck, liver or kidney cancer. The sequenced sample was CD4+ or CD8+ T cells sorted from blood, obtained in a trial of the OX40 agonist ivuxolimab.

The CDR3 region has the DNA TGTGCCTGGAGGTCTGAGAGCGAGGCATTCTTC. This sequence encodes CAWRSESEAFF. This chain links TRBV30 with TRBJ2-1; D not resolved. This CDR3 contains 11 residues. Germline V lookup: CDR1 GTSNPN, CDR2 SVGIG (reference sequence). The V gene lost 3 bases and the J gene lost 16 bases, with 16 bases spanning the gap.